Listed here is a single TCR beta chain. Its specificity is unknown. Distinct nucleotide sequences in the sample also encode this CDR3. This specimen belongs to a study of shared clonotypes between healthy human individuals. Method: immunoSEQ multiplex PCR; TCRdb's copy keeps in-frame clones and lacks some. The sample lists 2 million to 3 million clones, 80% to 95% occurring once. Findings and limits, study-wide: A few donors had about 5% of their naive CD4 clonotypes in common.

V dropped 4 bases and J dropped 4; count of bases not matched to a gene: 3. Germline V gene lookup returns CDR1 MDHEN and CDR2 SYDVKM. The CDR3 consists of 14 residues. The source material was naive CD4+ T cells from PBMCs. The subset is: CD45RA+ positively selected. This receptor was obtained from a man between 18 and 29 years old in good health. Some clones in this sample may be carry-over from other donors' samples. V and J are TRBV28 and TRBJ1-5; 8 bases are shared with TRBD1. The CDR3 coding sequence is TGTGCCAGCAGTTCAGGACAGGGAAATCAGCCCCAGCATTTT. Amino acid sequence: CASSSGQGNQPQHF.